This TCR beta chain comes out of a study of CD4 T cells in relation to SARS-CoV-2 and coronaviruses. Sequencing was performed with immunoSEQ multiplex PCR; in TCRdb, only in-frame clones are kept and a portion is missing. The sample lists 20,000 or so clones, roughly four fifths occurring once. CDR3 size: 15 residues. V shed 1 base, J shed 8 bases, and the junction held 3 bases outside the gene matches. Per germline, CDR1 SGHVS and CDR2 FQNEAQ. Turning to this clone: No antigen is known for it.

The unexposed donors gave CD4+ T cells in about 2010-2019, prior to COVID-19. Isolation of CD4+ T cells took place after about eleven days in culture. This receptor was taken from a human donor in good health. The chain joins TRBV7-8 to TRBJ2-1, with TRBD2 identical over 12 bases. Sequencing input: CD4+ T cells from PBMCs, cultured in vitro. The chain's CDR3 is CASSLGLAGADEQFF. The CDR3 coding sequence is TGTGCCAGCAGCTTAGGACTAGCGGGGGCCGATGAGCAGTTCTTC.